The following is a T cell receptor (beta chain) sequence with its context. The target antigen is unknown. This record comes from a study of T cell responses to AZD1222 COVID-19 vaccine. Study-level results: Only a handful of individuals given AZD1222 were seropositive at baseline. Unmutated variant regions are reportedly the target of nearly half of TCRs that are spike-specific. Dominant at 160-218 and 743-854, vaccine-associated CD4 TCRs also spanned spike.

Germline CDR1 and CDR2: SGDLS and YYNGEE. J gave up 7 bases and V 0 bases, and 13 bases lay outside the gene matches. The CDR3 runs 20 residues. Sequencing used immunoSEQ multiplex PCR; TCRdb keeps in-frame clones, though not all of them. The sample has approximately 190,000 clones, around 90% seen once. This clonotype was sampled from an adult who received the MenACWY meningococcal vaccine as a control. The sample here was peripheral blood, taken 28 days after the second dose of the MenACWY control vaccine. This chain joins TRBV9 and TRBJ2-2; TRBD2 matches 15 bases. DNA of the CDR3: TGTGCCAGCAGCGTAGCTTCCGGACTAGCGGGAGGGCGGTACAGCGGGGAGCTGTTTTTT. Translated, it gives CASSVASGLAGGRYSGELFF.